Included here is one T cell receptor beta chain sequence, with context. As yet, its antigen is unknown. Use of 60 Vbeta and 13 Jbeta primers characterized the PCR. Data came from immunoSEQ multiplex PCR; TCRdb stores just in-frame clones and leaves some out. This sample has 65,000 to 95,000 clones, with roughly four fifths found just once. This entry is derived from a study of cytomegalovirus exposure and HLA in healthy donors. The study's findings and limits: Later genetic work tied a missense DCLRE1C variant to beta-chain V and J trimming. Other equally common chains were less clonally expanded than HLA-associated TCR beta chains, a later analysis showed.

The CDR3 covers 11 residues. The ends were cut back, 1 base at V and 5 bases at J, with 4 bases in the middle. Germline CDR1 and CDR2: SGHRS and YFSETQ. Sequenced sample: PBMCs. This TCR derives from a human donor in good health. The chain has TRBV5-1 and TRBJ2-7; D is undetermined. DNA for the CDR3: TGCGCCAGCAGCTTGAGAGACGAGCAGTACTTC. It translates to CASSLRDEQYF.